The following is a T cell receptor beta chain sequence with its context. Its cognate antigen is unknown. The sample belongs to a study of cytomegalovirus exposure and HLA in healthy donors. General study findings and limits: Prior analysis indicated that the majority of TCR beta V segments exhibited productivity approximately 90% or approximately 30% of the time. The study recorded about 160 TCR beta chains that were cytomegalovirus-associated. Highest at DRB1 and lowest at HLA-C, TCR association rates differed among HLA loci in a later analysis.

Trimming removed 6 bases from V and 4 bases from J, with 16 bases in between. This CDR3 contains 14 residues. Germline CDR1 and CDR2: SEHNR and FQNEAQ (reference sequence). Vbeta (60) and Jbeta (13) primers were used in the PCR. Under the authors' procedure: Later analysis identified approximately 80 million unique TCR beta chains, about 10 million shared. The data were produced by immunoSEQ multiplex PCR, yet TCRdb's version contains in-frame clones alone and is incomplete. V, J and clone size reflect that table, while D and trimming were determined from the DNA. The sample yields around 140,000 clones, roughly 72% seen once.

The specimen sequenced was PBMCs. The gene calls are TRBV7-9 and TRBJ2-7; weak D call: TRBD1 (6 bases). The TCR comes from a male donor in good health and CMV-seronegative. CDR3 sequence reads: CASRSGDLLYEQYF. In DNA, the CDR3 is TGTGCCAGCAGGTCAGGGGACCTACTATACGAGCAGTACTTC.